A single sample gave rise to the 30 T cell receptor beta chains below, sequenced in a study of CD8 T cells in cerebrospinal fluid in Alzheimer's disease (dated by TCRdb to between 2020 and 2021). Library preparation was by 10x single-cell sequencing. The run used a NextSeq 550. The reads went through TCRdb reprocessing, and each CDR3 protein sequence gets one entry with no DNA. This sample's table carries 900 to 1,200 distinct CDR3 sequences. The top ten clonotypes cover 7.5% to 10% of the sample. The sequenced sample consisted of cerebrospinal fluid. The source is a human donor in good health.

By frequency, this clonotype registers medium-sized (0.01 to 0.1%). This chain uses TRBV7-9 with TRBJ2-1; TCRdb's D call, TRBD2, is unchecked because there is no DNA. The CDR3 length is 14 residues. Germline V gene data show CDR1 as SEHNR and CDR2 as FQNEAQ (reference sequence). CDR3 protein: CASSSMTSYNEQFF.

This clonotype is identified as medium-sized from frequency. The chain is built from TRBV10-2 and TRBJ1-6. CDR1 WSHSY and CDR2 SAAADI come from the germline V gene. This CDR3 is 12 amino acids long. The CDR3: CASRAVNSPLHF.

Its frequency marks this clonotype as medium-sized. The chain combines TRBV6-1 with TRBJ1-2; TCRdb's D call of TRBD1 is untestable without DNA. CDR3 length equals 15 residues. Germline V gene lookup returns CDR1 MNHNS and CDR2 SASEGT. This CDR3 reads CASSQGGGAVYGYTF.

Judged by frequency, this clonotype is medium-sized (0.01 to 0.1%). The J gene is TRBJ2-2, the V gene TRBV2; the TCRdb call, TRBD1, lacks DNA for checking. The CDR3 extends over 14 amino acids. Germline CDR1 and CDR2: SNHLY and FYNNEI. The CDR3 loop is CASSEASGKWELFF.

Its frequency marks this clonotype as large. The chain couples TRBV4-1 to TRBJ2-7; TCRdb selects TRBD2, and the lack of DNA leaves this call unchecked. The germline V gene encodes CDR1 MGHRA and CDR2 YSYEKL. The CDR3 extends over 17 amino acids. The CDR3 loop reads CASSQAGGVGGFYEQYF.

Considering frequency, this clonotype is medium-sized. The chain carries TRBV13 and TRBJ2-2; as DNA is missing, the TRBD2 call by TCRdb cannot be tested. The length of the CDR3 is 17 residues. Germline CDR1 is PRHDT and CDR2 is FYEKMQ (reference sequence). This chain's CDR3 is CASSLVGGRGPTGELFF.

This clonotype shows up as large by frequency. The V and J genes are TRBV2 and TRBJ1-4; TCRdb's assignment of TRBD1 cannot be checked, as there is no DNA. Per the germline V gene, CDR1 is SNHLY and CDR2 is FYNNEI. This CDR3 has 12 amino acids. The CDR3 loop is CASRGRDEKLFF.

Considering frequency, this clonotype is medium-sized. The chain uses TRBV7-8 and TRBJ1-2. The CDR3 loop spans 15 amino acids. CDR1 is SGHVS and CDR2 is FQNEAQ in the germline V gene. The CDR3 protein is CASSSREGIDYGYTF.

This clonotype counts as medium-sized by frequency. The rearrangement joins TRBV18 to TRBJ2-7. The CDR3 consists of 15 residues. Germline V gene lookup returns CDR1 KGHSH and CDR2 LQKENI. CDR3 amino acids: CASSPSLGLLTEQYF.

This clonotype ranks as medium-sized in terms of frequency. The rearrangement links TRBV27 to TRBJ2-2. CDR1 is MNHEY and CDR2 is SMNVEV in the germline V gene (reference sequence). This CDR3 has 14 residues. CDR3 in amino acids: CASTERRNTGELFF.

This clonotype is labeled medium-sized based on frequency. The V gene is TRBV10-2, the J gene TRBJ1-2; TCRdb calls TRBD1, which cannot be checked without DNA. The CDR3 covers 12 residues. Germline CDR1 and CDR2: WSHSY and SAAADI. The CDR3: CATRGADRGYTF.

This clonotype is deemed large (0.1 to 1%) by its frequency. V gene TRBV12-3 or TRBV12-4 combines with J gene TRBJ1-5; checking the TCRdb D call of TRBD1 is not possible without DNA. There are 13 residues in the CDR3. Here the CDR3 reads CASDPDTNQPQHF.

This clonotype is medium-sized by frequency. The chain uses TRBV19 and TRBJ2-7. Germline values: CDR1 LNHDA, CDR2 SQIVND (reference sequence). The CDR3 runs 12 residues. This CDR3 is CASSVGSYEQYF. The whole variable domain, remainder taken from reference TRBV19 and TRBJ2-7, is DGGITQSPKYLFRKEGQNVTLSCEQNLNHDAMYWYRQDPGQGLRLIYYSQIVNDFQKGDIAEGYSVSREKKESFPLTVTSAQKNPTAFYLCASSVGSYEQYFGPGTRLTVT.

This clonotype registers medium-sized by frequency. The chain joins TRBV19 to TRBJ2-7; as DNA is missing, the TRBD1 call by TCRdb cannot be tested. CDR1 LNHDA and CDR2 SQIVND come from the germline V gene (reference sequence). There are 14 residues in the CDR3. The CDR3 loop reads CASSMGTGGYEQYF.

This clonotype registers medium-sized by frequency. The gene calls are TRBV19 and TRBJ1-5; TCRdb's assignment of TRBD1 cannot be checked, as there is no DNA. This CDR3 region has 16 residues. Germline V gene sequence: CDR1 LNHDA, CDR2 SQIVND (reference sequence). CDR3 loop: CASSPRRQGKVQPQHF.

Measured by frequency, this clonotype is large (0.1 to 1%). The CDR3 reads CASSLALRNGYTF. The genes are TRBV7-2 and TRBJ1-2. Germline V gene data show CDR1 as SGHTA and CDR2 as FQGNSA. The CDR3 has 13 residues.

Frequency places this clonotype as large. This sequence joins TRBV11-2 and TRBJ2-5; TCRdb's D gene call, TRBD2, goes unchecked for lack of DNA. The CDR3 has 15 amino acids. CDR1 and CDR2 from the germline V gene are SGHAT and FQNNGV. The CDR3 here is CASSLSAGRVETQYF.

This clonotype is medium-sized by frequency. This rearrangement joins TRBV7-9 to TRBJ2-5; absent DNA, TCRdb's TRBD2 call cannot be checked. The CDR3 sequence is 15 residues long. The germline V gene encodes CDR1 SEHNR and CDR2 FQNEAQ (reference sequence). CDR3: CASSSPGEGRETQYF.

Its frequency marks this clonotype as large. The rearrangement uses TRBV11-2 and TRBJ2-1; TCRdb reports TRBD1, a call that lacks DNA to check it against. CDR3 size: 15 residues. Germline CDR1 is SGHAT and CDR2 is FQNNGV. The CDR3: CASSRGQGSYNEQFF.

By frequency, this clonotype registers medium-sized (0.01 to 0.1%). The CDR3 sequence is CASSLGGSANEKLFF. This chain joins TRBV7-2 and TRBJ1-4; TCRdb's D gene call, TRBD1, goes unchecked for lack of DNA. The germline gives CDR1 SGHTA, CDR2 FQGNSA. The CDR3 length is 15 residues.

This clonotype ranks as medium-sized in terms of frequency. V and J are TRBV15 and TRBJ2-2; TCRdb calls TRBD2, which cannot be checked without DNA. Per the germline V gene, CDR1 is LNHNV and CDR2 is YYDKDF (reference sequence). This CDR3 spans 15 amino acids. CDR3 residues: CATSRGLLESGELFF. The whole variable domain, remainder taken from reference TRBV15 and TRBJ2-2, is DAMVIQNPRYQVTQFGKPVTLSCSQTLNHNVMYWYQQKSSQAPKLLFHYYDKDFNNEADTPDNFQSRRPNTSFCFLDIRSPGLGDTAMYLCATSRGLLESGELFFGEGSRLTVL.

This clonotype shows up as large by frequency. The chain joins TRBV2 to TRBJ2-5. This CDR3 comprises 11 residues. In germline, CDR1 is SNHLY, CDR2 FYNNEI. CDR3 amino acids: CASREGETQYF.

This clonotype is classed as medium-sized by frequency. J is TRBJ2-1 and V is TRBV27; without DNA, the TCRdb call of TRBD2 cannot be checked. Germline V lookup: CDR1 MNHEY, CDR2 SMNVEV (reference sequence). CDR3 length equals 16 residues. Here the CDR3 reads CASSSAQTTSYNEQFF.

The CDR3 protein is CASSDLGLDTDTQYF. The chain carries TRBV2 and TRBJ2-3. The CDR3 extends over 15 amino acids. Germline V CDR1 and CDR2: SNHLY, FYNNEI.

Judged by frequency, this clonotype is large (0.1 to 1%). The chain recombines TRBV7-8 with TRBJ2-7; TCRdb returns TRBD2, unconfirmable since there is no DNA. Looked up from germline, CDR1 is SGHVS and CDR2 is FQNEAQ. The CDR3 is made up of 15 amino acids. The CDR3 spells CASSLDSGTRQNQYF.

This clonotype is identified as medium-sized (0.01 to 0.1%) from frequency. This sequence joins TRBV10-3 and TRBJ1-1; TCRdb's D call of TRBD1 is untestable without DNA. This CDR3 has 16 residues. Germline V gives CDR1 ENHRY, CDR2 SYGVKD. CDR3: CAISGRGALMNTEAFF.

Frequency places this clonotype as medium-sized. This chain's CDR3 is CSARDETRKGNQPQHF. The chain links TRBV20-1 to TRBJ1-5. This CDR3 is built from 16 residues. Germline loops: CDR1 DFQATT, CDR2 SNEGSKA (reference sequence).

According to its frequency, this clonotype is medium-sized. CDR3 sequence reads: CASSLGTSGEQYF. This chain connects TRBV5-6 to TRBJ2-7; TCRdb designates TRBD2, a call that cannot be tested without DNA. Germline V gives CDR1 SGHDT, CDR2 YYEEEE. The CDR3 consists of 13 residues.

The chain is built from TRBV5-1 and TRBJ2-5; TCRdb lists TRBD1, though no DNA is available to test this call. This CDR3 comprises 16 residues. Germline V lookup: CDR1 SGHRS, CDR2 YFSETQ. CDR3 residues: CASSRLPGQGGETQYF.

This clonotype is classed as medium-sized by frequency. The chain couples TRBV19 to TRBJ2-3; TCRdb returns TRBD2, unconfirmable since there is no DNA. In germline, CDR1 is LNHDA, CDR2 SQIVND (reference sequence). This CDR3 contains 15 residues. CDR3 amino acids: CASSSGLAGGGTQYF. Full variable domain (outside the CDR3, taken from reference TRBV19 and TRBJ2-3): DGGITQSPKYLFRKEGQNVTLSCEQNLNHDAMYWYRQDPGQGLRLIYYSQIVNDFQKGDIAEGYSVSREKKESFPLTVTSAQKNPTAFYLCASSSGLAGGGTQYFGPGTRLTVL.